This T cell receptor beta chain was recorded in a study of shared clonotypes between healthy human individuals. Study-level information: Sampling drew on donors who were a couple of women and a few men aged 18 to 49.

Germline values: CDR1 SGHNT, CDR2 YYREEE (reference sequence). The CDR3 has 17 amino acids. J was trimmed by 7 bases and V by 0 bases; bases with no gene match: 13. Deep level was the assay's run setting. The repertoire was sequenced with immunoSEQ multiplex PCR; TCRdb's copy has only in-frame clones and lacks some. This sample has 550,000 to 600,000 clones; roughly 79% occur once, and the top ten carry around 13%. Sequencing used PBMCs. The receptor comes from a middle-aged woman in good health. Some clones in this sample may be carry-over from other donors' samples. The genes are TRBV5-4 and TRBJ2-1, with TRBD2 identical over 7 bases. The CDR3 loop reads CASSLGLHRTSRNEQFF. DNA of the CDR3: TGTGCCAGCAGCTTGGGCCTTCATAGGACTAGTAGAAATGAGCAGTTCTTC.